Following are 3 T cell receptor beta chains from one sample sequenced in a study of PD-L1 blockade in urothelial cancer. The time point was: peripheral blood 6 weeks after treatment start. Profiling relied on immunoSEQ multiplex PCR, and the TCRdb table lists in-frame clones only, not all of them. The repertoire has 46,000 or so clones, approximately 86% of them found once; the top ten carry 8.5% to 12%. Material: PBMCs, obtained around atezolizumab (anti-PD-L1) treatment. Source of these receptors: a man aged 55 to 69 with urothelial cancer.

This chain links TRBV15 with TRBJ2-3; 7 bases align to TRBD2. Germline CDR1 LNHNV, CDR2 YYDKDF (reference sequence). The CDR3 consists of 13 residues. The V segment lost 8 bases and the J segment 4 bases; nucleotides outside the gene matches: 6. The DNA for the CDR3 is TGTGCCACCTCCGGGGGGAATGCAGATACGCAGTATTTT. This codes for CATSGGNADTQYF.

The chain joins TRBV5-1 to TRBJ2-5; the D gene is possibly TRBD1 (6 bases). The germline V gene encodes CDR1 SGHRS and CDR2 YFSETQ. Trimming shortened V by 0 bases and J by 0 bases, and 6 bases separated the two germline ends. The CDR3 runs to 14 residues. Here the CDR3 DNA reads TGCGCCAGCAGCTTGGGACAGGACCAAGAGACCCAGTACTTC. This codes for CASSLGQDQETQYF.

The rearrangement joins TRBV25-1 to TRBJ2-7; 7 bases fit TRBD1. The CDR3 covers 14 residues. CDR1 and CDR2 from the germline V gene are MGHDK and SYGVNS. Unmatched junction bases numbered 6, after V lost 5 bases and J lost 2 bases. The CDR3 spells CASSYGGTAYEQYF. The CDR3 coding sequence is TGTGCCAGCAGTTATGGTGGGACAGCCTACGAGCAGTACTTC.